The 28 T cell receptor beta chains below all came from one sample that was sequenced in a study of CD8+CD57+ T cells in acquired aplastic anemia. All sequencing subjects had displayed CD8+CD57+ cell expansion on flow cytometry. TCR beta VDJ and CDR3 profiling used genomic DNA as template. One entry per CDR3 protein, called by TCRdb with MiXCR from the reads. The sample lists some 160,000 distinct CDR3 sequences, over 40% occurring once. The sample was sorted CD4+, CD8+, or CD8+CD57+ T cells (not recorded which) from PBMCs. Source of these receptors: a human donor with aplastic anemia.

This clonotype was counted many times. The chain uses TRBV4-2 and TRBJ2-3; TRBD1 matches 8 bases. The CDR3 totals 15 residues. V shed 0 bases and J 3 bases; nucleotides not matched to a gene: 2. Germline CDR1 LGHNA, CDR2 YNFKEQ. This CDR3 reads CASSQDRGRTDTQYF. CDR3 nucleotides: TGTGCCAGCAGCCAAGACAGGGGGCGAACAGATACGCAGTATTTT.

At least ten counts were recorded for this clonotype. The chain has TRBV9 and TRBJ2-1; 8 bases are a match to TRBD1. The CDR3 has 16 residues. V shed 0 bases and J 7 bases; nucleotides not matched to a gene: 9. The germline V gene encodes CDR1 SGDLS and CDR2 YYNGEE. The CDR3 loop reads CASSVGATGTGNEQFF. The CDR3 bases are TGTGCCAGCAGCGTAGGGGCGACCGGGACAGGTAATGAGCAGTTCTTC. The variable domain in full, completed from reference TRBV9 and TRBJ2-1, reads DSGVTQTPKHLITATGQRVTLRCSPRSGDLSVYWYQQSLDQGLQFLIQYYNGEERAKGNILERFSAQQFPDLHSELNLSSLELGDSALYFCASSVGATGTGNEQFFGPGTRLTVL.

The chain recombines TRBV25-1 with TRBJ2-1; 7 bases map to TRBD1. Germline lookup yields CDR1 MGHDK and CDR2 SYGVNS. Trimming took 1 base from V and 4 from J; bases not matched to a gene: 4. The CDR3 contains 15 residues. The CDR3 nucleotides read TGTGCCAGCAGTGAATTGACAGGGTCATACAATGAGCAGTTCTTC. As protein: CASSELTGSYNEQFF.

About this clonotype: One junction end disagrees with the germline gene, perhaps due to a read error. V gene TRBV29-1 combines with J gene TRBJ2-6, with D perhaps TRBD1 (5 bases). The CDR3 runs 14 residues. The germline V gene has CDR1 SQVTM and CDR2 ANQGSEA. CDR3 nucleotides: TGCAGCGTTGAATTCGGCTCTGGGGCCAACGCCCTGACTTTC. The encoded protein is CSVEFGSGANALTF. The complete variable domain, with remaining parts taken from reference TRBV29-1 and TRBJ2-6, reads SAVISQKPSRDICQRGTSLTIQCQVDSQVTMMFWYRQQPGQSLTLIATANQGSEATYESGFVIDKFPISRPNLTFSTLTVSNMSPEDSSIYLCSVEFGSGANALTFGAGSRLTVL.

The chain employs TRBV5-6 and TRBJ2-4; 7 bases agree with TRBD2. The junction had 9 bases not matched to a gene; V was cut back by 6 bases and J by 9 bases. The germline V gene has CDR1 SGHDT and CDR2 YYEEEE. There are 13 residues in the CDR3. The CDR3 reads CASTSGGRGIQYF. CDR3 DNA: TGTGCCAGCACCTCGGGGGGTCGCGGCATTCAGTACTTC.

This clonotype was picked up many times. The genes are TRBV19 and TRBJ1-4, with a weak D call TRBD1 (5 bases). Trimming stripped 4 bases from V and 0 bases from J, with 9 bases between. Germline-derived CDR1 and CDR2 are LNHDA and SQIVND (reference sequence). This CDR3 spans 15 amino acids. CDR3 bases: TGTGCCAGTAGTACTACGGGGGCAACTAATGAAAAACTGTTTTTT. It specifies CASSTTGATNEKLFF.

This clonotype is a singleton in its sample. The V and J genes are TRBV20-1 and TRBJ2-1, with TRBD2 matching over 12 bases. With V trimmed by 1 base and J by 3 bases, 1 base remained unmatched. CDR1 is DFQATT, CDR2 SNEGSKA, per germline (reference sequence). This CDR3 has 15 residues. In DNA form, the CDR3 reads TGCAGTGCTAGAGTGACTAGCGGGGGCTACAATGAGCAGTTCTTC. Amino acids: CSARVTSGGYNEQFF.

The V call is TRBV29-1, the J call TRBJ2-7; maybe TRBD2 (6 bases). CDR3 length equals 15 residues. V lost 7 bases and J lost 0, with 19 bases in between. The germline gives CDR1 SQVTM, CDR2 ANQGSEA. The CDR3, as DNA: TGCAGCGCCATGACCGGGACTCCCAACTCCTACGAGCAGTACTTC. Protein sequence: CSAMTGTPNSYEQYF.

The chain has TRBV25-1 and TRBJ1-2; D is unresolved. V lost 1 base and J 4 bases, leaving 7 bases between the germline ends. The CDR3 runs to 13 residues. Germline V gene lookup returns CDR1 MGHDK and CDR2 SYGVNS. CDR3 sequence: CASSESSFYGYTF. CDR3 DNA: TGTGCCAGCAGTGAATCTTCATTCTATGGCTACACCTTC.

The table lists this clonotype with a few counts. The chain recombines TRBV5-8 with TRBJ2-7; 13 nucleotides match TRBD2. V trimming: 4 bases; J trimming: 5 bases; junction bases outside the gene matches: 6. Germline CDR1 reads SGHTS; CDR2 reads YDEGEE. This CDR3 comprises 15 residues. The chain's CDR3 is CASSRRTSGGNEQYF. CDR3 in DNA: TGTGCCAGCAGCCGACGGACTAGCGGGGGAAACGAGCAGTACTTC. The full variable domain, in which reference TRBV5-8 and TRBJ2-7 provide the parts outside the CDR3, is EAGVTQSPTHLIKTRGQQATLRCSPISGHTSVYWYQQALGLGLQFLLWYDEGEERNRGNFPPRFSGRQFPNYSSELNVNALELEDSALYLCASSRRTSGGNEQYFGPGTRLTVT.

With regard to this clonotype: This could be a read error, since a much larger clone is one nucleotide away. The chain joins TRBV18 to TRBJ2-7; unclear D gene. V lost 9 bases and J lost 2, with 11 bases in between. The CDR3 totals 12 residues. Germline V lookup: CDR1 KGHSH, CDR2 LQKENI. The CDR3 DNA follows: TGTGCCAGTTCAGGTAGCCCCTACGAGCAGTACGTC. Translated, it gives CASSGSPYEQYV.

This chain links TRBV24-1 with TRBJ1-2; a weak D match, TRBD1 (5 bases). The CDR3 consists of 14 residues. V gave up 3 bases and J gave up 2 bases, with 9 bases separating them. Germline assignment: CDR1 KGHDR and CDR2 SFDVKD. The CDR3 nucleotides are TGTGCCACCAGTGATATGACAGAAAACTATGGCTACACCTTC. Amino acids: CATSDMTENYGYTF.

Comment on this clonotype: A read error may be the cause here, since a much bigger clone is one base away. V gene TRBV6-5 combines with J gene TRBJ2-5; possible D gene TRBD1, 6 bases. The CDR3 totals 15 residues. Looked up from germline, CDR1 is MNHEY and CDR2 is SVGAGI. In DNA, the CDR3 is TGTGCCAGCAGTTACTCGAGCAGGGGTTATGAGACCCGGTACTTC. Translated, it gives CASSYSSRGYETRYF.

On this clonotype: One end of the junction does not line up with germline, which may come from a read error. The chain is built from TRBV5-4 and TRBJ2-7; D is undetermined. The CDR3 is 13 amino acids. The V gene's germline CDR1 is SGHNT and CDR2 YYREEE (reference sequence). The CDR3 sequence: CASSQDWYHEQYF. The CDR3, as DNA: TGCGCCAGCAGCCAAGATTGGTACCACGAGCAGTACTTC.

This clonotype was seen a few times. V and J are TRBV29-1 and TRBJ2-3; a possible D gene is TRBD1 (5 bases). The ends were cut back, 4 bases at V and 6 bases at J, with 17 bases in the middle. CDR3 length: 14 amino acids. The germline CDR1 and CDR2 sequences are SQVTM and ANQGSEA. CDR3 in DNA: TGCAGCGTTGGTACCGGACAAGCACCGGATACGCAGTATTTT. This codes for CSVGTGQAPDTQYF.

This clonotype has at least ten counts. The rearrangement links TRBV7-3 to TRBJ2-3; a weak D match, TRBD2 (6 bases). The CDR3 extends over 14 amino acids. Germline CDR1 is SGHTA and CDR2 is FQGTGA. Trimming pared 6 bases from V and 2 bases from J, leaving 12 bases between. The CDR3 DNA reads TGTGCCAGCAGACCTGCGGGGAACACAGATACGCAGTATTTT. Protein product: CASRPAGNTDTQYF.

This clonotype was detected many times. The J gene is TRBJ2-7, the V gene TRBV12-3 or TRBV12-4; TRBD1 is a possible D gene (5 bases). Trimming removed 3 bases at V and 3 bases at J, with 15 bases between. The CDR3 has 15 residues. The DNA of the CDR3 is TGTGCCAGCAGTTTCGGCCGCAGGGTGTACTACGAGCAGTACTTC. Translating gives CASSFGRRVYYEQYF.

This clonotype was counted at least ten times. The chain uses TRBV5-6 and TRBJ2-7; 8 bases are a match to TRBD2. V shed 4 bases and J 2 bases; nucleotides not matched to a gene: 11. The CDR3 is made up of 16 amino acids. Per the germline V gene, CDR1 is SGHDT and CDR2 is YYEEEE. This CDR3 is CASSLAAGEAAYEQYV. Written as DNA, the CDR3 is TGTGCCAGCAGCCTCGCAGCGGGAGAGGCCGCCTACGAGCAGTACGTC.

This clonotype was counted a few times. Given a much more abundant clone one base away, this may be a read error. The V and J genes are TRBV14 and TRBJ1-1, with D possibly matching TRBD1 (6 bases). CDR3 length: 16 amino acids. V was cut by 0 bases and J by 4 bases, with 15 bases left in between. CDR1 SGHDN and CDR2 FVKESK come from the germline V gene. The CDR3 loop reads CASSQDPRGMSTEAFF. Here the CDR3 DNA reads TGTGCCAGCAGCCAAGATCCAAGGGGGATGAGCACTGAAGCTTTCTTT. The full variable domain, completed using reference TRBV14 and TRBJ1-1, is EAGVTQFPSHSVIEKGQTVTLRCDPISGHDNLYWYRRVMGKEIKFLLHFVKESKQDESGMPNNRFLAERTGGTYSTLKVQPAELEDSGVYFCASSQDPRGMSTEAFFGQGTRLTVV.

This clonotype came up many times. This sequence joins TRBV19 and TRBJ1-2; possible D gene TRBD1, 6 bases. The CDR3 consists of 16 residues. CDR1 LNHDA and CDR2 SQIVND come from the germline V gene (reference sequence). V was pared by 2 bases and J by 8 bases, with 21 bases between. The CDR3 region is CASSIPPSGGASGYTF. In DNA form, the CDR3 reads TGTGCCAGTAGTATACCCCCCTCGGGGGGGGCAAGCGGCTACACCTTC.

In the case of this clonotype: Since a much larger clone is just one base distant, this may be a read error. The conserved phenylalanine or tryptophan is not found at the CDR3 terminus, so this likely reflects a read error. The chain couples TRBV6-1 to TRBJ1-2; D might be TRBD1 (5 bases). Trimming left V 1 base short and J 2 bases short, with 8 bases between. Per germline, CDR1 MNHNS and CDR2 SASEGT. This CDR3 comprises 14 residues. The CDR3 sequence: CASSEGDGNYGYTV. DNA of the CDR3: TGTGCCAGCAGTGAAGGGGACGGAAACTATGGCTACACCGTC.

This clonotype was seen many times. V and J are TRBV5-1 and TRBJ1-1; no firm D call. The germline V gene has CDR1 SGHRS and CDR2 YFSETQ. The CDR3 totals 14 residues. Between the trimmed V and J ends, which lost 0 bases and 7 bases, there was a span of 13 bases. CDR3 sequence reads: CASSLDGQVGEAFF. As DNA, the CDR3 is TGCGCCAGCAGCTTGGATGGGCAGGTTGGTGAAGCTTTCTTT.

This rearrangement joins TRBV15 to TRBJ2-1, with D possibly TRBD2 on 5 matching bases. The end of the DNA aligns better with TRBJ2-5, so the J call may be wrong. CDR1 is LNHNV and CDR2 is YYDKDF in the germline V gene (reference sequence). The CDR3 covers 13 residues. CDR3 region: CATSRDRDETQYF. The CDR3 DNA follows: TGTGCCACCAGCAGAGATCGGGATGAGACCCAGTACTTC.

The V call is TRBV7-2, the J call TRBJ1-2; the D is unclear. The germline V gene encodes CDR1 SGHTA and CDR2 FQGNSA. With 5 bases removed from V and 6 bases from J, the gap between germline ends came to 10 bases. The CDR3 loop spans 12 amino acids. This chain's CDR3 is CASSPRGHGYTF. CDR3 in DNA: TGTGCCAGCAGCCCCCGCGGCCATGGCTACACCTTC. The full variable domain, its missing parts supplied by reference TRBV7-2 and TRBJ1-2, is GAGVSQSPSNKVTEKGKDVELRCDPISGHTALYWYRQSLGQGLEFLIYFQGNSAPDKSGLPSDRFSAERTGGSVSTLTIQRTQQEDSAVYLCASSPRGHGYTFGSGTRLTVV.

In DNA form, the CDR3 reads TGTGCCAGCAGTTATTACAGGGATCCGGGCTCTGGGGCCAACGTCCTGACTTTC. It specifies CASSYYRDPGSGANVLTF. The V and J genes are TRBV6-2 or TRBV6-3 and TRBJ2-6; D may be TRBD1 (6 bases). This CDR3 comprises 18 residues. V gave up 3 bases and J gave up 0 bases, with 15 bases separating them. The germline CDR1 and CDR2 sequences are MNHEY and SVGEGT.

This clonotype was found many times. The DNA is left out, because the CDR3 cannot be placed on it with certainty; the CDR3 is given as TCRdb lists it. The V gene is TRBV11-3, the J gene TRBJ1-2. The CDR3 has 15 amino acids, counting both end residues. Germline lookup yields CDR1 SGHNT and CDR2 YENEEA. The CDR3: CASSFGEGGLYGYTF.

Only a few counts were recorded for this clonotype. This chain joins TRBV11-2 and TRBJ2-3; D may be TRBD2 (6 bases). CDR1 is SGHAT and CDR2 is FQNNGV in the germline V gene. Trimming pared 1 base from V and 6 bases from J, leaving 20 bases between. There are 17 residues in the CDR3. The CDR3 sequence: CASSLVTPQRGKDTQYF. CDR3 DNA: TGTGCCAGCAGCTTAGTCACACCCCAACGGGGGAAGGATACGCAGTATTTT.

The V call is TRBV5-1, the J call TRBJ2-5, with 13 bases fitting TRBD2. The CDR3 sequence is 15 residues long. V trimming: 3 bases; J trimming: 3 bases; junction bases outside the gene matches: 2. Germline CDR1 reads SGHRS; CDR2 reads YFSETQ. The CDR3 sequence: CASSSTSGREETQYF. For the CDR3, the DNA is TGCGCCAGCAGCTCAACTAGCGGGAGGGAAGAGACCCAGTACTTC.